This T cell receptor beta chain was captured by sequencing in a study of CD8 T cells in Susac syndrome (dated by TCRdb to between 2018 and 2021). General notes on the study: The study used repertoire sequencing to test whether antigen drove CD8+ T cell activation and differentiation in Susac syndrome. The investigation overall reported the following: The number of individuals in the TCR sequencing and HLA analysis was acknowledged as relatively small.

In regard to this clonotype: Its antigen target is currently unknown. No much larger clone exists at a distance of one base, and base qualities are not known.

Compared with germline, V lacks 3 bases and J lacks 4 bases; bases without a gene match: 11. The CDR3 measures 16 amino acids from cysteine to phenylalanine. Only CDR3 DNA remains: 48 bases, in frame from the first base. From the germline V gene (reference sequence), CDR1 is SGHNT and CDR2 is YYREEE. Peripheral blood CD8+ and CD4+ T cells from healthy donors, Susac syndrome patients and multiple sclerosis patients were profiled by high-throughput TCR beta sequencing. The multiple sclerosis controls were treatment-naive patients who had stable or active relapsing-remitting disease and met the revised McDonald criteria. Bulk CD8+ and CD4+ T cells were purified by magnetic negative isolation, whereas CD8+ TEMRA cells were enriched by FACS. Blood was collected in EDTA tubes and processed within 24 hours, with PBMCs isolated through density gradient centrifugation. PBMCs intended for TCR sequencing were cryopreserved in liquid nitrogen and were subsequently thawed in a 37 degrees C water bath. The sorted or isolated CD4+, CD8+ and CD8+ TEMRA cells had a purity of 90% or higher.

RNA was extracted using the RNeasy kit, and about 0.45 to 1 ug of the RNA was reverse transcribed with random hexamers. TCR beta CDR3 regions were amplified with the immunoSEQ multiplex PCR assay covering 54 Vbeta and 13 Jbeta segments. PCR amplification bias was corrected by using a synthetic template baseline for primer optimization and computational correction. As for the authors' bioinformatics: Only productive sequences were kept, with reads annotated to V, D and J genes according to IMGT and analyzed in immunoSEQ Analyzer. Clonality was computed as one minus Shannon entropy normalized by log2 of the number of productive unique sequences. Public and private clones were assessed among the 100 most prevalent clones of each patient and control. Clones were defined as Susac-specific when absent from the healthy and MS cohorts, from about 1,100 published viral clones and from other ImmuneACCESS disease sequences. TCRdb trimmed public reads at Q25 via fastp, called clones via MiXCR and kept in-frame beta chains. CDR3 protein duplicates are merged, each entry listing the most common genes and DNA. The V and J calls were not made by the authors but by TCRdb's processing. This sample comprises approximately 200,000 distinct CDR3 sequences, approximately 95% of them detected only once. The ten largest clones take up 0.082% of the sample.

The sequence joins TRBV5-4 to TRBJ1-1, and 8 junction bases match TRBD1. Sequencing used CD4+ T cells from PBMCs. The source is a human donor with multiple sclerosis. The CDR3 has the sequence CASSSMTGERGTEAFF. The bases are TGTGCCAGCAGCTCCATGACAGGGGAAAGGGGCACTGAAGCTTTCTTT.